This T cell receptor beta chain was obtained from a study of regulatory T cells in long-lasting Graves disease. TCR beta libraries were built with iRepertoire HTBI primers and Arm-PCR of CDR3 regions. TCRdb ran MiXCR on the multiplex PCR reads and lists one entry per CDR3 protein. The data hold 500,000 to 700,000 distinct CDR3 sequences, with around 15% observed a single time. The table lists this clonotype with a few counts. Documented time point: newly diagnosed GD, antithyroid drugs for less than 3 months. Extracted RNA from PBMCs served as the source of the TCR library. Germline V lookup: CDR1 SNHLY, CDR2 FYNNEI. The CDR3 consists of 15 residues. Trimming removed 2 bases at V and 1 base at J, with 11 bases between. Separately, the same data were catalogued under a study of T cells in Graves' hyperthyroidism and ophthalmopathy.

This TCR derives from a woman in her 30s with Graves disease. This chain joins TRBV2 and TRBJ2-5; D is unresolved. Sequenced material: peripheral blood mononuclear cells (PBMCs), taken at new diagnosis, from a patient treated with antithyroid drugs. The CDR3 here is CASSESGWAQETQYF. In nucleotides, the CDR3 is TGTGCCAGCAGTGAATCTGGCTGGGCCCAAGAGACCCAGTACTTC.